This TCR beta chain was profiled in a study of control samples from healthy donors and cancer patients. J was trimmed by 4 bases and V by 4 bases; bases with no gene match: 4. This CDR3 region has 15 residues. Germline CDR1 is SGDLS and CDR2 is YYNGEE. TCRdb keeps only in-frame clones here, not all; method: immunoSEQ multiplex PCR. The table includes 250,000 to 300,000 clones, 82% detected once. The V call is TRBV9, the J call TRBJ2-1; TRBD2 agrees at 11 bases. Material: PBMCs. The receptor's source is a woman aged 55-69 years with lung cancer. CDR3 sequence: CASSPTSGSYNEQFF. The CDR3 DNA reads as TGTGCCAGCAGCCCCACTAGCGGGAGTTACAATGAGCAGTTCTTC. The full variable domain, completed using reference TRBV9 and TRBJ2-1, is DSGVTQTPKHLITATGQRVTLRCSPRSGDLSVYWYQQSLDQGLQFLIQYYNGEERAKGNILERFSAQQFPDLHSELNLSSLELGDSALYFCASSPTSGSYNEQFFGPGTRLTVL.